Shown below are 30 T cell receptor beta chains from a single sample sequenced in a study of T cells in Graves' hyperthyroidism and ophthalmopathy (dated by TCRdb to about 2019). Preparation of the library involved multiplex PCR. Data came from an Illumina HiSeq 2000. TCR beta CDR3 regions were amplified from RNA transcripts. The first round of RT-PCR for the TCR CDR3 was performed with the HTBI primer set and the Qiagen OneStep RT-PCR kit. TCRdb took the public reads, trimmed them with fastp at Q25, ran MiXCR for clone calling and kept in-frame beta chains. Records with the same CDR3 protein are collapsed into one entry carrying the most frequent genes and DNA. A total of about 290,000 distinct CDR3 sequences appear in this sample, about 14% of them only once. Together, the top ten hold roughly 7.5% of the sample. The source material was blood. Every receptor here comes from a woman younger than 45 with Graves' hyperthyroidism that later progressed to Graves' ophthalmopathy.

The CDR3 DNA reads as TGTGCCACCAACAACGTAGGGGACTACAATGAGCAGTTCTTC. This gives the protein CATNNVGDYNEQFF. This chain uses TRBV15 with TRBJ2-1; D perhaps matches TRBD1 (5 bases). V lost 7 bases, J lost 3 bases, and 13 bases lay in between. CDR3 size: 14 residues. Germline assignment: CDR1 LNHNV and CDR2 YYDKDF (reference sequence).

This clonotype was seen ten or more times. The CDR3 nucleotides read TGTGCCAGCAGTCTCCTAGGGGGGGACTACAATGAGCAGTTCTTC. As protein: CASSLLGGDYNEQFF. The rearrangement uses TRBV7-2 and TRBJ2-1, with a weak D call TRBD2 (7 bases). In germline, CDR1 is SGHTA, CDR2 FQGNSA. The germline V and J ends were trimmed by 6 bases and 3 bases, with 15 bases remaining between them. This CDR3 region has 15 residues.

This clonotype was seen repeatedly, ten times or more. This chain connects TRBV20-1 to TRBJ2-3, with a weak D call TRBD2 (6 bases). CDR3 length: 12 amino acids. V was clipped by 6 bases and J by 4 bases, with 11 bases between them. Germline V CDR1 and CDR2: DFQATT, SNEGSKA (reference sequence). CDR3 sequence (DNA): TGCAGTGCCCCCGCTAGCGCAGATACGCAGTATTTT. Its protein is CSAPASADTQYF.

This clonotype was observed at least ten times. This CDR3 reads CASSPDRGAEKLFF. CDR3 nucleotide sequence: TGTGCCAGCAGTCCGGACAGGGGAGCTGAAAAACTGTTTTTT. V is TRBV7-2 and J is TRBJ1-4; TRBD1 agrees at 9 bases. The CDR3 contains 14 residues. Germline-derived CDR1 and CDR2 are SGHTA and FQGNSA. V was clipped by 6 bases and J by 7 bases; unmatched bases: 6. Drawing the rest from reference TRBV7-2 and TRBJ1-4, the complete variable domain is GAGVSQSPSNKVTEKGKDVELRCDPISGHTALYWYRQSLGQGLEFLIYFQGNSAPDKSGLPSDRFSAERTGGSVSTLTIQRTQQEDSAVYLCASSPDRGAEKLFFGSGTQLSVL.

This clonotype was recorded many times. The rearrangement uses TRBV6-6 and TRBJ2-2; D perhaps matches TRBD1 (6 bases). CDR3 length: 16 residues. The ends were cut back, 2 bases at V and 4 bases at J, with 14 bases in the middle. Germline assignment: CDR1 MNHNY and CDR2 SVGAGI (reference sequence). The DNA for the CDR3 is TGTGCCAGCAGTTACCGGGATGGGACATTCACCGGGGAGCTGTTTTTT. Translating it yields CASSYRDGTFTGELFF.

This clonotype showed up many times. The J gene is TRBJ1-1, the V gene TRBV12-3 or TRBV12-4, with unresolved D. V was clipped by 5 bases and J by 7 bases, with 11 bases between them. The CDR3 is made up of 12 amino acids. The CDR3 region has the DNA TGTGCCAGCAGTCCCCTTGCTTTTGAAGCTTTCTTT. Translation gives CASSPLAFEAFF.

On this clonotype: This sequence may be a read error, since a much larger clone differs from it by one base. The chain couples TRBV30 to TRBJ2-5, with D maybe TRBD1 (6 bases). The CDR3 has 15 amino acids. Germline values: CDR1 GTSNPN, CDR2 SVGIG (reference sequence). The CDR3 DNA reads as TGTGCCTGCAGTGTCCAAACAGGGATAGGAGAGACCCAGTACTTC. Translation gives CACSVQTGIGETQYF.

In its sample, this clonotype was seen a few times. The CDR3 coding sequence is TGTGCCAGCAGCCCTTCGGCCATCGGGGGTGAGCAGTTCTTC. It specifies CASSPSAIGGEQFF. V is TRBV7-3 and J is TRBJ2-1; D might be TRBD2 (6 bases). V was shortened by 5 bases and J by 9 bases, with 17 bases between the two germline ends. This CDR3 has 14 residues. CDR1 and CDR2 from the germline V gene are SGHTA and FQGTGA.

This clonotype was counted many times. CDR3 region: CASSLKNTEAFF. The CDR3 DNA follows: TGTGCCAGCAGTTTAAAGAACACTGAAGCTTTCTTT. This chain connects TRBV12-3 or TRBV12-4 to TRBJ1-1, with D unresolved. The ends were cut back, 2 bases at V and 1 base at J, with 2 bases in the middle. The CDR3 has 12 residues.

The CDR3 DNA sequence: TGTGCCAGCAGCCTGACGGGGGGAGTTGCTTTCTTT. It codes for CASSLTGGVAFF. The J gene is TRBJ1-1, the V gene TRBV11-2, with D perhaps TRBD1 (5 bases). The germline gives CDR1 SGHAT, CDR2 FQNNGV. CDR3 length: 12 amino acids. Trimming removed 5 bases from V and 11 bases from J, with 15 bases in between.

In its sample, this clonotype was seen a few times. This chain joins TRBV4-2 and TRBJ2-7, with 12 bases aligning to TRBD2. This CDR3 has 18 residues. The V gene end was trimmed by 0 bases and the J gene end by 4 bases; junction bases not matched to a gene: 10. The germline CDR1 and CDR2 sequences are LGHNA and YNFKEQ. The CDR3 region has the DNA TGTGCCAGCAGCCAAGATCTGCTGACTAGCGGGAGCATTTACGAGCAGTACTTC. Amino acid sequence: CASSQDLLTSGSIYEQYF.

Points on this clonotype: This may be a read error: a much more frequent sequence differs by one nucleotide. The rearrangement links TRBV9 to TRBJ2-1; 9 nucleotides line up with TRBD2. The length of the CDR3 is 14 residues. The germline CDR1 and CDR2 sequences are SGDLS and YYNGEE. Losses at the gene ends were 3 bases for V and 5 bases for J; bases not matched to a gene: 3. For the CDR3, the DNA is TGTGCCAGCAGCGCGACTAGCGGACACAATGAGCAGTTCTTC. This translates into CASSATSGHNEQFF.

This clonotype has ten or more counts. V usage is TRBV20-1 and J usage is TRBJ2-5; D is possibly TRBD1 (6 bases). Trimming shortened V by 0 bases and J by 7 bases, and 12 bases separated the two germline ends. Per germline, CDR1 DFQATT and CDR2 SNEGSKA (reference sequence). This CDR3 has 13 amino acids. CDR3 sequence: CSARDGEQGTQYF. The CDR3 bases are TGCAGTGCTAGAGATGGGGAACAGGGGACCCAGTACTTC.

This clonotype has a single count. The chain uses TRBV7-2 and TRBJ2-2; D is possibly TRBD1 (5 bases). The CDR3 has 16 amino acids. Germline values: CDR1 SGHTA, CDR2 FQGNSA. Trimming removed 3 bases from V and 3 bases from J, with 14 bases in between. DNA of the CDR3: TGTGCCAGCAGCTTTATCACAGGTGGTGACACCGGGGAGCTGTTTTTT. This translates into CASSFITGGDTGELFF.

This clonotype was recorded a few times. The J gene is TRBJ2-1, the V gene TRBV19; D may match TRBD1 or TRBD2 (9 bases each). The length of the CDR3 is 20 residues. V shed 7 bases and J shed 0 bases, with 28 bases lying between them. Germline-derived CDR1 and CDR2 are LNHDA and SQIVND (reference sequence). CDR3 DNA: TGTGCCAGTAAGATACGGACAGGGGTTAGCGGGAGCCTCTCCTACAATGAGCAGTTCTTC. Translation gives CASKIRTGVSGSLSYNEQFF.

CDR3 loop: CASSFGQLLGSTEAFF. CDR3 nucleotides: TGTGCCAGTAGTTTCGGACAGCTTTTGGGGAGTACTGAAGCTTTCTTT. The chain links TRBV19 to TRBJ1-1; D might be TRBD1 (6 bases). The CDR3 sequence is 16 residues long. Per the germline V gene, CDR1 is LNHDA and CDR2 is SQIVND (reference sequence). Trimming pared 5 bases from V and 5 bases from J, leaving 21 bases between. Filled out from reference TRBV19 and TRBJ1-1, the complete variable domain reads DGGITQSPKYLFRKEGQNVTLSCEQNLNHDAMYWYRQDPGQGLRLIYYSQIVNDFQKGDIAEGYSVSREKKESFPLTVTSAQKNPTAFYLCASSFGQLLGSTEAFFGQGTRLTVV.

The chain recombines TRBV6-2 or TRBV6-3 with TRBJ1-4; TRBD1 matches at 7 bases. Germline trimming cut 5 bases from V and 8 bases from J; bases unmatched to any gene: 8. This CDR3 spans 14 amino acids. Germline V CDR1 and CDR2: MNHEY, SVGEGT. CDR3 region: CASSVTGSSEKLFF. The CDR3 coding sequence is TGTGCCAGCAGTGTGACAGGGTCTTCGGAAAAACTGTTTTTT.

This clonotype was seen only once. Germline is not matched at one junction end, which may reflect a read error. J is TRBJ2-3 and V is TRBV3-1; possible D gene TRBD2, 6 bases. CDR3 size: 14 residues. Germline V gene data show CDR1 as LGHDT and CDR2 as YNNKEL (reference sequence). Written as DNA, the CDR3 is TGTGCCAGCAGCCCCTCTAGCGTCCCAGATACGCAGTGTTTT. This encodes CASSPSSVPDTQCF.

This clonotype appeared many times. This chain joins TRBV20-1 and TRBJ1-1, with a tentative D call TRBD1 (5 bases). Trimming took 8 bases from V and 5 from J, leaving 24 bases between them. Per germline, CDR1 DFQATT and CDR2 SNEGSKA (reference sequence). The CDR3 has 15 residues. The CDR3 sequence: CSPLVGSEGITEAFF. CDR3 sequence (DNA): TGCAGTCCATTAGTCGGTTCGGAGGGGATTACTGAAGCTTTCTTT.

The rearrangement links TRBV20-1 to TRBJ2-3, with D perhaps TRBD1 (6 bases). The CDR3 contains 15 residues. Trimming left V 0 bases short and J 2 bases short, with 12 bases between. Looked up from germline, CDR1 is DFQATT and CDR2 is SNEGSKA (reference sequence). CDR3 loop: CSARDWGRATDTQYF. The CDR3 DNA follows: TGCAGTGCTAGAGATTGGGGGCGGGCCACAGATACGCAGTATTTT.

This clonotype was found many times. The chain links TRBV4-3 to TRBJ1-4; tentatively, D is TRBD1 (6 bases). Deletions cut 3 bases from V and 6 bases from J, with 14 bases between. Germline CDR1 and CDR2: LGHNA and YSLEER. The CDR3 has 15 amino acids. The CDR3 coding sequence is TGCGCCAGCAGCCACCCAGGGGAAGGACATGAAAAACTGTTTTTT. It yields the protein CASSHPGEGHEKLFF.

This clonotype has a count of ten or more. The chain is built from TRBV27 and TRBJ2-7, with TRBD1 identical over 9 bases. The CDR3 length is 16 residues. V lost 5 bases and J lost 4; bases outside the gene matches: 12. Germline V CDR1 and CDR2: MNHEY, SMNVEV (reference sequence). CDR3 sequence: CASSNQQGAGDYEQYF. The CDR3 coding sequence is TGTGCCAGCAGTAACCAACAGGGGGCCGGTGATTACGAGCAGTACTTC.

Many counts were recorded for this clonotype. The genes are TRBV12-3 or TRBV12-4 and TRBJ2-5; TRBD2 aligns across 8 bases. The ends lost 1 base at V and 4 bases at J; junction bases unmatched: 8. CDR3 length: 16 amino acids. CDR3 coding DNA: TGTGCCAGCAGTTTAGGGGCAAGCGGGAGAGGAGAGACCCAGTACTTC. Translated: CASSLGASGRGETQYF.

This clonotype turned up a few times. The chain is built from TRBV19 and TRBJ1-3, with 9 bases that match TRBD1. Germline V lookup: CDR1 LNHDA, CDR2 SQIVND (reference sequence). The V segment lost 6 bases and the J segment 1 base; nucleotides outside the gene matches: 4. This CDR3 is built from 15 residues. CDR3 sequence (DNA): TGTGCCAGTAGGTCACAGGGGGCTTCTGGAAACACCATATATTTT. Translated, it gives CASRSQGASGNTIYF.

This clonotype has at least ten counts. The V gene is TRBV27, the J gene TRBJ2-1; the match to TRBD2 covers 13 bases. The CDR3 sequence is 16 residues long. The V segment lost 3 bases and the J segment 9 bases; nucleotides outside the gene matches: 8. Germline values: CDR1 MNHEY, CDR2 SMNVEV (reference sequence). CDR3 in amino acids: CASSLPLAGGPGEQFF. The DNA of the CDR3 is TGTGCCAGCAGTTTGCCACTAGCGGGAGGGCCGGGTGAGCAGTTCTTC.

The sample holds many counts of this clonotype. The CDR3 reads CALAYTGELFF. The CDR3 nucleotides are TGTGCCTTAGCGTACACCGGGGAGCTGTTTTTT. This rearrangement joins TRBV30 to TRBJ2-2, with D maybe TRBD2 (5 bases). V was clipped by 7 bases and J by 3 bases, with 6 bases between them. Germline loops: CDR1 GTSNPN, CDR2 SVGIG (reference sequence). This CDR3 has 11 amino acids.

This clonotype was observed at least ten times. The V call is TRBV6-1, the J call TRBJ1-5; D is undetermined. The CDR3 has 12 residues. Germline V gives CDR1 MNHNS, CDR2 SASEGT. Trimming took off 2 bases at V and 7 bases at J, with 6 bases between the two ends. The CDR3 bases are TGTGCCAGCAGTGAAACGTCCCAGCCCCAGCATTTT. It is translated as CASSETSQPQHF.

This clonotype was observed at least ten times. The chain links TRBV20-1 to TRBJ2-3; a weak D match, TRBD1 (5 bases). Trimming shortened V by 0 bases and J by 6 bases, and 16 bases separated the two germline ends. The CDR3 covers 15 residues. CDR1 and CDR2 (germline): DFQATT, SNEGSKA (reference sequence). As DNA, the CDR3 is TGCAGTGCTAGAGACGAGGCCAGGGTGTCCGATACGCAGTATTTT. It codes for CSARDEARVSDTQYF.

This clonotype occurred many times. Here the CDR3 reads CASSPPSLAGTGELFF. The CDR3, as DNA: TGTGCCAGCTCACCACCGTCTCTAGCGGGAACCGGGGAGCTGTTTTTT. The V call is TRBV18, the J call TRBJ2-2; 9 bases are a match to TRBD2. Trimming removed 0 bases from V and 5 bases from J; junction bases left unmatched: 4. Germline values: CDR1 KGHSH, CDR2 LQKENI. This CDR3 is 16 amino acids long. Full variable domain (missing parts from reference TRBV18 and TRBJ2-2): NAGVMQNPRHLVRRRGQEARLRCSPMKGHSHVYWYRQLPEEGLKFMVYLQKENIIDESGMPKERFSAEFPKEGPSILRIQQVVRGDSAAYFCASSPPSLAGTGELFFGEGSRLTVL.

In regard to this clonotype: This could be a read error, since a much larger clone is one nucleotide away. The rearrangement uses TRBV7-2 and TRBJ2-1, with 12 bases identical to TRBD2. The CDR3 is 15 residues long. Germline V CDR1 and CDR2: SGHTA, FQGNSA. After removal of 5 bases from V and 8 bases from J, the junction contained 7 bases not matched to a gene. CDR3 coding DNA: TGTGCCAGCAGCAAAGGACTAGCGGGGACCGATGAGCAGTTCTTC. This codes for CASSKGLAGTDEQFF.